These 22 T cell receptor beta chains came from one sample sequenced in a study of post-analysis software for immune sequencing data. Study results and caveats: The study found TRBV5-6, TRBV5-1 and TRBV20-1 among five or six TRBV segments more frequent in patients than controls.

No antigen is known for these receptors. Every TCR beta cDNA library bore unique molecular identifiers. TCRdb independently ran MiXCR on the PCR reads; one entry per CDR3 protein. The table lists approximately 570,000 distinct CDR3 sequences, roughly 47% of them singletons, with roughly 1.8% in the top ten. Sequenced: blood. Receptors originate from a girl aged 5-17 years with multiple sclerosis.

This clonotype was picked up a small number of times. CDR3 amino acids: CSARDWVLSTDTQYF. CDR3 bases: TGCAGTGCTAGAGATTGGGTACTTAGCACAGATACGCAGTATTTT. J is TRBJ2-3 and V is TRBV20-1; D ambiguous. CDR3 length: 15 amino acids. Germline V CDR1 and CDR2: DFQATT, SNEGSKA (reference sequence). V was clipped by 0 bases and J by 0 bases, with 10 bases between them.

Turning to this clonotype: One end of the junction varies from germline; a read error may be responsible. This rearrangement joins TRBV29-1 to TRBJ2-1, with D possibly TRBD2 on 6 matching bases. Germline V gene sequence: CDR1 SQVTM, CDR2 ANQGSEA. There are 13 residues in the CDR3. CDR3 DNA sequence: TGCAGCGGGGGGACTGGGGAATTCAATAAGCAGTTCTTC. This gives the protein CSGGTGEFNKQFF.

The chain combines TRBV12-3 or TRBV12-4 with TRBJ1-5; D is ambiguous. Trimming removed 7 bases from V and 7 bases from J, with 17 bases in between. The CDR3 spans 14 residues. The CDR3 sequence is CASTKKGDRQPQHF. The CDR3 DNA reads TGTGCCAGCACCAAAAAAGGAGATCGGCAGCCCCAGCATTTT.

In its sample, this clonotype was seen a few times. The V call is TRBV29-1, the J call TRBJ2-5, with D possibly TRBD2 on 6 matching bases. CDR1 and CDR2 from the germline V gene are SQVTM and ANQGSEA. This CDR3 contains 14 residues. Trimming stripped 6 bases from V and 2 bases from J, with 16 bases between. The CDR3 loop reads CSVARGTLQETQYF. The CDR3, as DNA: TGCAGCGTAGCCCGGGGGACTTTACAAGAGACCCAGTACTTC.

In DNA form, the CDR3 reads TGTGCCAGCAGTTCCTGGGTGCTAGCGGAAAGGCACCATACGCAGTATTTT. It yields the protein CASSSWVLAERHHTQYF. The chain recombines TRBV12-3 or TRBV12-4 with TRBJ2-3, with 7 bases matching TRBD2. V trimming: 4 bases; J trimming: 7 bases; junction bases outside the gene matches: 17. The CDR3 is 17 amino acids.

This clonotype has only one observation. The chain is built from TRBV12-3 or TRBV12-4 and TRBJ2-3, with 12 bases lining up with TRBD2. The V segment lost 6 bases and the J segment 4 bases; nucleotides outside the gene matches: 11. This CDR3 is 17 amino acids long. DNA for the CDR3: TGTGCCAGCAGCGGACTAGCGGGGTCTTCTAGCGCAGATACGCAGTATTTT. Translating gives CASSGLAGSSSADTQYF.

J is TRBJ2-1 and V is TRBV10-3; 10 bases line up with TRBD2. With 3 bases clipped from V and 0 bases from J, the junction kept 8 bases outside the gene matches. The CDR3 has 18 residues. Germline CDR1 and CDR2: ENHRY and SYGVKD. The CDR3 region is CAISDELAGTSSYNEQFF. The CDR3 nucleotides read TGTGCCATCAGTGATGAACTAGCGGGGACCAGCTCCTACAATGAGCAGTTCTTC.

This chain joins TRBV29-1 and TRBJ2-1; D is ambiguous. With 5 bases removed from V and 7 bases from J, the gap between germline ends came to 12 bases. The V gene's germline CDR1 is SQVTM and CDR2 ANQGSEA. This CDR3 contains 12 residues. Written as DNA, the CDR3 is TGCAGCGTTTCCCAATCCAGGAATGAGCAGTTCTTC. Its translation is CSVSQSRNEQFF.

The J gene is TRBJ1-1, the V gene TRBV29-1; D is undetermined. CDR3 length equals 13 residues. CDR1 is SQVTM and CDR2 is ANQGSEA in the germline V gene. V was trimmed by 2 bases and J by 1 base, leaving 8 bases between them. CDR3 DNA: TGCAGCGTTGAACGGAACACGAACACTGAAGCTTTCTTT. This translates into CSVERNTNTEAFF. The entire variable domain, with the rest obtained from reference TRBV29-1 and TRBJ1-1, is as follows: SAVISQKPSRDICQRGTSLTIQCQVDSQVTMMFWYRQQPGQSLTLIATANQGSEATYESGFVIDKFPISRPNLTFSTLTVSNMSPEDSSIYLCSVERNTNTEAFFGQGTRLTVV.

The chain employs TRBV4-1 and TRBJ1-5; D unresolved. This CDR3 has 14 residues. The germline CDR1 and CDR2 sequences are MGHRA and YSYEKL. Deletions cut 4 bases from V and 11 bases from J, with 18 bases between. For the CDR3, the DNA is TGCGCCAGCAGCCCCACCGTCGAAAGGAGGGCCCAGCATTTT. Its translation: CASSPTVERRAQHF.

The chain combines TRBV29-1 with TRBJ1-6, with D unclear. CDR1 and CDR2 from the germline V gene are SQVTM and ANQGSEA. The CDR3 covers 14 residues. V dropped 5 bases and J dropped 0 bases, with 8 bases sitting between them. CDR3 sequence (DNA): TGCAGCGTTCAGGAGAGCTCCTATAATTCACCCCTCCACTTT. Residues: CSVQESSYNSPLHF. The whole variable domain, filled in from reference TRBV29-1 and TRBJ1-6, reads SAVISQKPSRDICQRGTSLTIQCQVDSQVTMMFWYRQQPGQSLTLIATANQGSEATYESGFVIDKFPISRPNLTFSTLTVSNMSPEDSSIYLCSVQESSYNSPLHFGNGTRLTVT.

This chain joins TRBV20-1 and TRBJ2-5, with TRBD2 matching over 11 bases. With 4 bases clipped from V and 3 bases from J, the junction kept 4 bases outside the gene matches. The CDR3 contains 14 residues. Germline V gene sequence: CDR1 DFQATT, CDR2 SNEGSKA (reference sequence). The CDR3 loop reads CSATGTSGKETQYF. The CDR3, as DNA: TGCAGTGCTACAGGGACTAGCGGAAAAGAGACCCAGTACTTC.

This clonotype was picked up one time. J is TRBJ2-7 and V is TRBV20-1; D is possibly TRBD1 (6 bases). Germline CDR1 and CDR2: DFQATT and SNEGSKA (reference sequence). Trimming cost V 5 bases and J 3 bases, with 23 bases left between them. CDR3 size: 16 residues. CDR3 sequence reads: CSALTFRQGSNYEQYF. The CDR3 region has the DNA TGCAGTGCTCTCACCTTCCGGCAGGGGTCCAACTACGAGCAGTACTTC.

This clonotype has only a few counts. The CDR3 coding sequence is TGTGCCAGCAGTAACCCACAGGGGGTGATCCACTTT. The encoded protein is CASSNPQGVIHF. This chain uses TRBV7-9 with TRBJ1-6; 8 bases are shared with TRBD1. CDR3 length: 12 residues. J was trimmed by 17 bases and V by 6 bases; bases with no gene match: 9. From germline, CDR1 is SEHNR and CDR2 FQNEAQ (reference sequence).

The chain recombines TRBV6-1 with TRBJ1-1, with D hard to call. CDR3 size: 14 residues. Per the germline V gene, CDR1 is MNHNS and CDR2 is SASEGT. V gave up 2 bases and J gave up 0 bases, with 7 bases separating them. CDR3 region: CASSEIGLNTEAFF. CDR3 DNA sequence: TGTGCCAGCAGTGAAATTGGGTTGAACACTGAAGCTTTCTTT.

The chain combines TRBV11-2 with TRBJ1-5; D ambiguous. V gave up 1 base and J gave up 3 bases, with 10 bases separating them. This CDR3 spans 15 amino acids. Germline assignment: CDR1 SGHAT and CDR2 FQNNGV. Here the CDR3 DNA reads TGTGCCAGCAGCTTAGTTGGGGTGCCCAATCAGCCCCAGCATTTT. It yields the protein CASSLVGVPNQPQHF.

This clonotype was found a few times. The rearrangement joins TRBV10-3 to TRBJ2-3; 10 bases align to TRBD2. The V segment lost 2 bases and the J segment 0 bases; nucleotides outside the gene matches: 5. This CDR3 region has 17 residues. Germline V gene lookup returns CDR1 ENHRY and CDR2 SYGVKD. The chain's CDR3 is CAISEGATSGSTDTQYF. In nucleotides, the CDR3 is TGTGCCATCAGTGAGGGGGCGACTAGCGGGAGCACAGATACGCAGTATTTT.

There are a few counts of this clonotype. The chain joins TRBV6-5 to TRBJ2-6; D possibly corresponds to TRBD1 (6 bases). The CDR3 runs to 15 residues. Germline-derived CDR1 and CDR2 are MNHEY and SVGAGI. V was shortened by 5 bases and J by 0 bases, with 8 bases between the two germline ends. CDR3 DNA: TGTGCCAGCAGTCACAGGGTCTCTGGGGCCAACGTCCTGACTTTC. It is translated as CASSHRVSGANVLTF.

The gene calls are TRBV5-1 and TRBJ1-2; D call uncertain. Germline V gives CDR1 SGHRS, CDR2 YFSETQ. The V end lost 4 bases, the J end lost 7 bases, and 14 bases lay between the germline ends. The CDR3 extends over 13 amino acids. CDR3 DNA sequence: TGCGCCAGCAGCCTCCGAGAAAGGGCTGGCTACACCTTC. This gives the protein CASSLRERAGYTF.

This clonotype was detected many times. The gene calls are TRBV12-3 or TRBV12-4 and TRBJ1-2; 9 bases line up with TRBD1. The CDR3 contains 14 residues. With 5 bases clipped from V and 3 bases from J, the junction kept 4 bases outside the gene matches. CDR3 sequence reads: CASSPTGGHYGYTF. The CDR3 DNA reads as TGTGCCAGCAGTCCGACAGGGGGGCACTATGGCTACACCTTC.

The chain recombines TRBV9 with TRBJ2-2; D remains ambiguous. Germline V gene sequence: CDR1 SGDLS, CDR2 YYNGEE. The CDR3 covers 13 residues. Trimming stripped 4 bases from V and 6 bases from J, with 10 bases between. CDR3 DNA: TGTGCCAGCAGCCCCCAGGTGGCCGGGGAGCTGTTTTTT. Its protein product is CASSPQVAGELFF. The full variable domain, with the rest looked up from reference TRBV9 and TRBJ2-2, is DSGVTQTPKHLITATGQRVTLRCSPRSGDLSVYWYQQSLDQGLQFLIQYYNGEERAKGNILERFSAQQFPDLHSELNLSSLELGDSALYFCASSPQVAGELFFGEGSRLTVL.

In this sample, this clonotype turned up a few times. The CDR3 reads CSARARDYEQYF. The CDR3 DNA sequence: TGCAGTGCTAGGGCCCGGGACTACGAGCAGTACTTC. The chain employs TRBV20-1 and TRBJ2-7; D is perhaps TRBD2 (5 bases). Germline CDR1 and CDR2: DFQATT and SNEGSKA (reference sequence). Deletions cut 3 bases from V and 3 bases from J, with 9 bases between. The CDR3 is made up of 12 amino acids.